This TCR beta chain was captured in a study of blood T cell repertoires in COVID-19 (TCRdb year 2020). With respect to the entire study: Samples from collaborators originated in the United States, Italy and Spain and spanned both the acute and convalescent phases of COVID-19. Where available, HLA class I and class II types were obtained from metadata supplied by the sample provider rather than from assay-based typing. Sample metadata almost always included a de-identified subject ID, COVID-19 status, age in years and sex. The samples were drawn from two sources: the first 160 participants of the ongoing ImmuneRACE study, and 1,200 or so subjects contributed by 6 global collaborators. The material from the prospective study consisted of cDNA or gDNA derived from T cells, B-cell-depleted T cells, or PBMCs. Subjects who had been exposed to COVID-19, were actively infected with it, or had recovered from it provided the deeply sampled blood TCRbeta repertoires that made up the dataset. The repertoires were released in a freely available public database intended as a resource for research on the immune response to SARS-CoV-2.

Whole blood was collected in K2EDTA tubes by collaborating institutions according to the institutions' own protocols. For TCRbeta analysis, collaborators shipped samples in one of three forms: frozen whole blood, isolated PBMCs, or DNA extracted from either of those sample types. Points the paper makes about the study in general: How much clinical and demographic metadata was included differed by source and by participant, and the metadata was provided uncurated.

TCRbeta CDR3 regions were amplified from genomic DNA using the immunoSEQ Assay, a bias-controlled multiplex PCR. The study's processing was this. The number of nucleated cells in each sample was estimated by amplification of reference gene primers within the assay. To quantify the absolute abundance of each unique TCRbeta CDR3 rearrangement, sequence reads were collapsed and filtered. For each sample, productive Simpson clonality was calculated as the square root of Simpson's diversity index over productive rearrangements. Here the immuneACCESS table is served through TCRdb, limited to in-frame sequences with V and J called. Missing clones are a known gap in these copies; in checked studies unresolved V genes cover under half, and the rest lacks a known reason. V, J and clone size are those of that table, while D and trimming were read from the DNA. The sample table holds under 95,000 clones, of which approximately 87% were seen once. The leading ten clones occupy approximately 7.4% of the sample.

From cysteine to phenylalanine, the CDR3 is 14 amino acids long. Only the CDR3 region is kept as DNA, spanning 42 bases read in frame from base 1. CDR1 and CDR2 are read off the germline V gene (reference sequence) as LNHDA and SQIVND. Germline trimming amounts to 5 bases on V and 1 base on J, with 2 as the count of junction bases outside the gene matches. Remarks on this clone: It has no known antigen specificity. Per-base quality was not reported, and no clone a single base away is much larger than it.

The sequencing sample was made of peripheral blood. The rearrangement joined TRBV19 to TRBJ2-1, and TRBD1 matches 7 of the central bases. The sequence came from a human donor with acute or convalescent COVID-19. The donor label of this sample is uncertain. The nucleotides are TGTGCCAGTAGTGCACAGGGGTCCTACAATGAGCAGTTCTTC. Its coded protein is CASSAQGSYNEQFF.